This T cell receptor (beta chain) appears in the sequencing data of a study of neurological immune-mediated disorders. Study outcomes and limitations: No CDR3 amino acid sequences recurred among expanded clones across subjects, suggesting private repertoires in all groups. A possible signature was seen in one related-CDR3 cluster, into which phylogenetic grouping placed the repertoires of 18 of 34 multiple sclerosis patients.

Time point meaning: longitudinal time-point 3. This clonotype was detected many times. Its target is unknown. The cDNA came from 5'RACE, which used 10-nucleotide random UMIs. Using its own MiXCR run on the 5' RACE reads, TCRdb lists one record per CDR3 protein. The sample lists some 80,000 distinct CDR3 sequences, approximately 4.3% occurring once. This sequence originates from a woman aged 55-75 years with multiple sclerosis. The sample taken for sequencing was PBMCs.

CDR3 residues: CASSLSQVGNTIYF. The CDR3 nucleotides are TGTGCCAGCAGCTTGTCGCAGGTTGGAAACACCATATATTTT. V gene TRBV5-8 combines with J gene TRBJ1-3; D remains unclear. Per the germline V gene, CDR1 is SGHTS and CDR2 is YDEGEE. Trimming shortened V by 1 base and J by 3 bases, and 8 bases separated the two germline ends. The CDR3 extends over 14 amino acids. The full variable domain, completed using reference TRBV5-8 and TRBJ1-3, is EAGVTQSPTHLIKTRGQQATLRCSPISGHTSVYWYQQALGLGLQFLLWYDEGEERNRGNFPPRFSGRQFPNYSSELNVNALELEDSALYLCASSLSQVGNTIYFGEGSWLTVV.